Listed here is a single TCR beta chain. Its antigen is unknown. Assay execution took place at the deep level. Sequencing on ten immunoSEQ deep assay plates was performed for unsorted PBMC DNA. Only in-frame clones appear in the TCRdb table, and some are missing; sequencing was by immunoSEQ multiplex PCR. The profile shows about 450,000 clones, 70% to 80% of them singletons. The CDR3 runs to 12 residues. This specimen comes from a study of shared clonotypes between healthy human individuals. Broader study findings: Sampling involved blood alone; tissue repertoires likely differ.

The receptor was isolated from a woman aged 35 to 49 in good health. Some clones in this sample may be carry-over from other donors' samples. This chain connects TRBV21-1 to TRBJ2-1. TRBV21-1 is assigned pseudogene status. Input material: PBMCs. The CDR3 region has the DNA TGTGCCAGCAGCAAGACCCTCAATGAGCAGTTCTTC. Amino acid sequence: CASSKTLNEQFF.